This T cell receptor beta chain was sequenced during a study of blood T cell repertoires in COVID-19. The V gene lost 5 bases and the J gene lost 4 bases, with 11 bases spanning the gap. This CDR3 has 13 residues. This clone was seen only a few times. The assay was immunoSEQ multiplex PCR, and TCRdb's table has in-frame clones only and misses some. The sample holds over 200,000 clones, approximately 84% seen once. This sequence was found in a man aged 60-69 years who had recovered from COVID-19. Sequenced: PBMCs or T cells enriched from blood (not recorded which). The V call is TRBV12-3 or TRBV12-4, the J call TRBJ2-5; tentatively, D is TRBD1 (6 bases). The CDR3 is CASSATGGETQYF. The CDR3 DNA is TGTGCCAGCAGTGCGACAGGTGGAGAGACCCAGTACTTC.